The 8 T cell receptor beta chains below were found in one sample sequenced in a study of T cell repertoires in breast cancer. During the second nested PCR, blocking oligonucleotides suppressed genes that were not paired. TCRdb re-called the emulsion pairing reads through MiXCR, storing one row per CDR3 protein. The table has tens of thousands of distinct CDR3 sequences, 45% seen once. An expanded emulsion RT-PCR with primers for all TCR V genes paired CD8+ T cell chains. What was sequenced was CD8+ T cells. Source of these receptors: a pool of human donors with breast cancer or a healthy control (not recorded which).

In this sample, this clonotype turned up a few times. The chain links TRBV29-1 to TRBJ1-1; D might be TRBD1 (6 bases). There are 13 residues in the CDR3. V was pared by 6 bases and J by 5 bases, with 16 bases between. Germline V lookup: CDR1 SQVTM, CDR2 ANQGSEA. CDR3 amino acids: CSVGPDSGTEAFF. Written as DNA, the CDR3 is TGCAGCGTGGGCCCGGACAGCGGAACTGAAGCTTTCTTT.

The chain recombines TRBV20-1 with TRBJ2-7; no definite D call. Germline V lookup: CDR1 DFQATT, CDR2 SNEGSKA (reference sequence). This CDR3 contains 12 residues. With 4 bases removed from V and 1 base from J, the gap between germline ends came to 8 bases. CDR3 region: CSATDGSYEQYF. CDR3 coding DNA: TGCAGTGCTACGGACGGGTCCTACGAGCAGTACTTC.

This clonotype was counted between two and nine times. The V gene is TRBV7-2, the J gene TRBJ2-1, with 7 bases matching TRBD2. V gave up 6 bases and J gave up 0 bases; unmatched junction bases: 5. CDR1 and CDR2 from the germline V gene are SGHTA and FQGNSA. The CDR3 runs to 15 residues. This CDR3 reads CASSRLAPSYNEQFF. For the CDR3, the DNA is TGTGCCAGCAGTCGACTAGCTCCCTCCTACAATGAGCAGTTCTTC.

The chain combines TRBV2 with TRBJ2-1; D perhaps matches TRBD2 (6 bases). The germline V gene encodes CDR1 SNHLY and CDR2 FYNNEI. The CDR3 extends over 17 amino acids. Trimming took off 2 bases at V and 4 bases at J, with 18 bases between the two ends. CDR3 region: CASSEKGLYGRYNEQFF. As DNA, the CDR3 is TGTGCCAGCAGTGAAAAAGGATTGTACGGGAGATACAATGAGCAGTTCTTC.

The sample holds a few counts of this clonotype. The J gene is TRBJ2-7, the V gene TRBV4-2; the D is unclear. CDR3 length: 12 amino acids. V lost 4 bases and J 0 bases, leaving 4 bases between the germline ends. Germline V gene data show CDR1 as LGHNA and CDR2 as YNFKEQ. As DNA, the CDR3 is TGTGCCAGCAGCCCCCCCTCCTACGAGCAGTACTTC. Amino acids: CASSPPSYEQYF.

This clonotype appeared a few times. The chain has TRBV6-5 and TRBJ2-5, with D possibly TRBD1 on 7 matching bases. Germline lookup yields CDR1 MNHEY and CDR2 SVGAGI. V was pared by 2 bases and J by 5 bases, with 15 bases between. The CDR3 length is 15 residues. CDR3 nucleotides: TGTGCCAGCAGTTACGGCGGGACAGTGGGGGAGACCCAGTACTTC. Its translation: CASSYGGTVGETQYF.

This clonotype was detected ten times or more. The gene calls are TRBV28 and TRBJ1-5; D gene uncertain. The V and J ends lost 4 bases and 9 bases respectively, with 13 bases between them. This CDR3 has 13 residues. Looked up from germline, CDR1 is MDHEN and CDR2 is SYDVKM. CDR3 DNA sequence: TGTGCCAGCAGTTATCCCCATCCCCGGCCCCAGCATTTT. This translates into CASSYPHPRPQHF. Full variable domain (outside the CDR3, taken from reference TRBV28 and TRBJ1-5): DVKVTQSSRYLVKRTGEKVFLECVQDMDHENMFWYRQDPGLGLRLIYFSYDVKMKEKGDIPEGYSVSREKKERFSLILESASTNQTSMYLCASSYPHPRPQHFGDGTRLSIL.

The CDR3 protein is CASRETGQPLGYTF. CDR3 in DNA: TGTGCCAGCAGAGAGACGGGACAACCCCTCGGCTACACCTTC. V gene TRBV2 combines with J gene TRBJ1-2; a possible D gene is TRBD1 (6 bases). Trimming cost V 6 bases and J 8 bases, with 19 bases left between them. Germline-derived CDR1 and CDR2 are SNHLY and FYNNEI. The CDR3 length is 14 residues.